Below, 28 T cell receptor beta chains from the same sample are listed, as sequenced in a study of STAT5B mutations in CD4+ large granular lymphocyte leukemia (dated by TCRdb to the early 2020s). The library came from the immunoSEQ multiplex PCR assay. As stored in TCRdb, this immuneACCESS dataset retains in-frame rearrangements with V and J assigned. A fraction of the clones does not appear; measured against another copy, unresolved V genes explain less than half of the discrepancy, and the remainder lacks a known reason. The sample data list 30,000 to 40,000 clones, and 76% of these were observed just once. Around 7% of the sample goes to the ten largest clones. Sequenced material: CD4+ T cells from blood buffy coats. The receptors shown here come from a human donor in good health.

This clone was seen more than once but under ten times. The chain is built from TRBV27 and TRBJ2-1; the D gene is possibly TRBD2 (5 bases). Germline lookup yields CDR1 MNHEY and CDR2 SMNVEV (reference sequence). V lost 6 bases and J lost 7, with 19 bases in between. The CDR3 contains 15 residues. The CDR3 DNA reads TGTGCCAGCAGGGGATGGAGGCAGAAGGGAAATGAGCAGTTCTTC. Residues: CASRGWRQKGNEQFF.

The chain recombines TRBV7-2 with TRBJ2-7, with 8 bases aligning to TRBD1. The CDR3 is 14 amino acids. The germline CDR1 and CDR2 sequences are SGHTA and FQGNSA. V lost 4 bases to trimming and J lost 7 bases; unmatched junction nucleotides: 9. In DNA form, the CDR3 reads TGTGCCAGCAGCTCCGACAGGGGACCCCTTGAGCAGTACTTC. It specifies CASSSDRGPLEQYF.

V gene TRBV11-3 combines with J gene TRBJ2-5; no definite D call. Germline values: CDR1 SGHNT, CDR2 YENEEA. The CDR3 loop spans 15 amino acids. V lost 2 bases, J lost 4 bases, and 14 bases lay in between. The CDR3 loop is CASSLLYREGETQYF. CDR3 DNA: TGTGCCAGCAGCTTATTATACAGAGAAGGAGAGACCCAGTACTTC.

The chain joins TRBV23-1 to TRBJ2-5; the match to TRBD2 covers 10 bases. TRBV23-1 is an open reading frame whose function is uncertain. The length of the CDR3 is 16 residues. With 4 bases clipped from V and 4 bases from J, the junction kept 9 bases outside the gene matches. CDR3: CASSPPRRTSGETQYF. The DNA of the CDR3 is TGCGCCAGCAGTCCCCCCCGGAGGACTAGCGGAGAGACCCAGTACTTC.

V gene TRBV7-3 combines with J gene TRBJ2-1; D gene unclear. V was cut by 1 base and J by 10 bases, with 11 bases left in between. CDR1 SGHTA and CDR2 FQGTGA come from the germline V gene. This CDR3 has 13 residues. The CDR3 DNA reads TGTGCCAGCAGCTTAAACCCACGTCGGGAGCAGTTCTTC. As protein: CASSLNPRREQFF. The full variable domain, rest sourced from reference TRBV7-3 and TRBJ2-1, is GAGVSQTPSNKVTEKGKYVELRCDPISGHTALYWYRQSLGQGPEFLIYFQGTGAADDSGLPNDRFFAVRPEGSVSTLKIQRTERGDSAVYLCASSLNPRREQFFGPGTRLTVL.

CDR3 sequence reads: CASSQRNTIYF. In nucleotides, the CDR3 is TGTGCCAGCAGCCAGAGAAACACCATATATTTT. The chain has TRBV14 and TRBJ1-3; D is unresolved. The CDR3 sequence is 11 residues long. Germline V gene data show CDR1 as SGHDN and CDR2 as FVKESK. The V gene lost 3 bases and the J gene lost 5 bases, with 2 bases spanning the gap.

This chain connects TRBV11-3 to TRBJ2-5; D gene unclear. The CDR3 contains 14 residues. Germline V gene lookup returns CDR1 SGHNT and CDR2 YENEEA. The V and J ends lost 0 bases and 0 bases respectively, with 5 bases between them. CDR3 in amino acids: CASSLDSNQETQYF. For the CDR3, the DNA is TGTGCCAGCAGCTTAGACTCGAACCAAGAGACCCAGTACTTC.

The chain combines TRBV5-1 with TRBJ1-1; weak D call: TRBD1 (5 bases). The V end lost 0 bases, the J end lost 1 base, and 10 bases lay between the germline ends. This CDR3 has 15 amino acids. CDR1 is SGHRS, CDR2 YFSETQ, per germline. In DNA, the CDR3 is TGCGCCAGCAGCTTGGTTCGGGGCCCGAACACTGAAGCTTTCTTT. This gives the protein CASSLVRGPNTEAFF.

J is TRBJ2-7 and V is TRBV18; 7 positions match TRBD1. Germline values: CDR1 KGHSH, CDR2 LQKENI. Losses at the gene ends were 2 bases for V and 0 bases for J; bases not matched to a gene: 13. CDR3 length: 18 amino acids. CDR3 sequence reads: CASSPSSLTGDSSYEQYF. The CDR3 region has the DNA TGTGCCAGCTCACCATCCAGTTTAACAGGGGACAGCTCCTACGAGCAGTACTTC.

The table lists this clone with a few counts. The rearrangement joins TRBV5-1 to TRBJ1-1, with 8 bases aligning to TRBD1. Germline CDR1 and CDR2: SGHRS and YFSETQ. The CDR3 loop spans 15 amino acids. The trim removed 0 bases at V and 2 bases at J, leaving 3 bases unmatched. CDR3 region: CASSLGQGRNTEAFF. In DNA form, the CDR3 reads TGCGCCAGCAGCTTGGGACAGGGGAGAAACACTGAAGCTTTCTTT.

This clone was seen more than once but under ten times. This chain connects TRBV10-2 to TRBJ1-5; D might be TRBD1 (5 bases). The CDR3 length is 15 residues. The germline V gene has CDR1 WSHSY and CDR2 SAAADI. V dropped 4 bases and J dropped 2 bases, with 12 bases sitting between them. The CDR3 DNA is TGCGCCAGCAGTGGGAAGGGGTTTGGCAATCAGCCCCAGCATTTT. This gives the protein CASSGKGFGNQPQHF.

V gene TRBV6-1 combines with J gene TRBJ1-4; no firm D call. V lost 6 bases and J 5 bases, leaving 13 bases between the germline ends. Germline loops: CDR1 MNHNS, CDR2 SASEGT. This CDR3 has 14 amino acids. This CDR3 reads CASRKPGTNEKLFF. The CDR3, as DNA: TGTGCCAGCAGGAAACCGGGCACAAATGAAAAACTGTTTTTT.

CDR3: CASRDRDTEAFF. DNA of the CDR3: TGTGCCAGCAGGGACAGGGACACTGAAGCTTTCTTT. The chain links TRBV21-1 to TRBJ1-1; the table calls TRBD1, which could not be checked here. TRBV21-1 is termed a pseudogene. CDR3 size: 12 residues.

The CDR3 DNA sequence: TGCGCCAGCAGCTTGGTGGGAGGGCAGGGAGCCGAGCAGTACTTC. It codes for CASSLVGGQGAEQYF. This chain uses TRBV5-1 with TRBJ2-7; 7 bases align to TRBD2. Germline V gene data show CDR1 as SGHRS and CDR2 as YFSETQ. V dropped 0 bases and J dropped 6; count of bases not matched to a gene: 9. The CDR3 runs to 15 residues.

The J gene is TRBJ2-7, the V gene TRBV7-3; tentatively, D is TRBD1 (5 bases). CDR1 is SGHTA, CDR2 FQGTGA, per germline. Trimming removed 2 bases at V and 5 bases at J, with 13 bases between. The CDR3 totals 14 residues. CDR3 coding DNA: TGTGCCAGCAGCTTACAGGGTCTCAGGGACGAGCAGTACTTC. Protein product: CASSLQGLRDEQYF.

Here the CDR3 reads CASSLGLAACEQYF. The CDR3 nucleotides read TGTGCCAGCAGCCTCGGACTAGCGGCTTGCGAGCAGTACTTC. This chain uses TRBV21-1 with TRBJ2-7; the table calls TRBD2, which could not be checked here. TRBV21-1 is flagged as a pseudogene. The CDR3 contains 14 residues.

The chain has TRBV4-3 and TRBJ1-4, with 9 bases that match TRBD1. V shed 0 bases and J 2 bases; nucleotides not matched to a gene: 10. CDR3 length equals 19 residues. Germline lookup yields CDR1 LGHNA and CDR2 YSLEER. CDR3 nucleotides: TGCGCCAGCAGCCAAGATTTAACAGGGGGCGTAGGGACTAATGAAAAACTGTTTTTT. Its translation is CASSQDLTGGVGTNEKLFF.

The chain has TRBV5-1 and TRBJ1-1; D gene ambiguous. V shed 4 bases and J shed 7 bases, with 14 bases lying between them. The CDR3 totals 13 residues. Germline assignment: CDR1 SGHRS and CDR2 YFSETQ. CDR3 nucleotide sequence: TGCGCCAGCAGCAACGAGTCGGGTATTGAAGCTTTCTTT. This translates into CASSNESGIEAFF.

The rearrangement joins TRBV28 to TRBJ1-1; TRBD1 matches 10 bases. The junction had 15 bases not matched to a gene; V was cut back by 3 bases and J by 11 bases. CDR3 length: 16 amino acids. CDR1 is MDHEN and CDR2 is SYDVKM in the germline V gene. CDR3 region: CASSLRRQGAEKAAFF. Here the CDR3 DNA reads TGTGCCAGCAGTTTGAGGCGACAGGGGGCTGAGAAGGCGGCTTTCTTT.

This clone showed up just once. This chain joins TRBV5-4 and TRBJ2-7; the D is unclear. Germline V gene data show CDR1 as SGHNT and CDR2 as YYREEE (reference sequence). CDR3 size: 14 residues. V was pared by 3 bases and J by 1 base, with 11 bases between. CDR3 in DNA: TGTGCCAGCAGCTCAATGGGTCGATCCTACGAGCAGTACTTC. This gives the protein CASSSMGRSYEQYF.

V usage is TRBV29-1 and J usage is TRBJ2-1, with TRBD2 matching 7 bases. V shed 7 bases and J 0 bases; nucleotides not matched to a gene: 15. This CDR3 is built from 17 residues. Germline assignment: CDR1 SQVTM and CDR2 ANQGSEA. This chain's CDR3 is CSGGWRLAVSSYNEQFF. CDR3 bases: TGCAGCGGGGGGTGGAGACTAGCAGTTAGCTCCTACAATGAGCAGTTCTTC.

The chain is built from TRBV6-1 and TRBJ2-1; TRBD1 or TRBD2 may be the D gene (7 bases each). Trimming pared 0 bases from V and 3 bases from J, leaving 15 bases between. Per germline, CDR1 MNHNS and CDR2 SASEGT. The CDR3 consists of 17 residues. The CDR3 nucleotides read TGTGCCAGCAGTGAAGCGGGGAGGGGGACAGTCTACAATGAGCAGTTCTTC. Its protein product is CASSEAGRGTVYNEQFF.

The chain employs TRBV5-1 and TRBJ2-7, with a tentative D call TRBD1 (6 bases). Germline CDR1 SGHRS, CDR2 YFSETQ. There are 15 residues in the CDR3. The V and J ends lost 5 bases and 2 bases respectively, with 17 bases between them. For the CDR3, the DNA is TGCGCCAGCAGAATACAGGGTTTGGGGGCCTACGAGCAGTACTTC. Its translation is CASRIQGLGAYEQYF.

The CDR3 bases are TGTGCCAGCAGCCCGACCTTAGCGGGAGGAGAGACCCAGTACTTC. This translates into CASSPTLAGGETQYF. V and J are TRBV7-8 and TRBJ2-5, with TRBD2 matching 10 bases. V lost 5 bases, J lost 4 bases, and 7 bases stayed unmatched. The CDR3 contains 15 residues. Per the germline V gene, CDR1 is SGHVS and CDR2 is FQNEAQ.

V gene TRBV25-1 combines with J gene TRBJ1-3, with no clear D. The V and J ends lost 8 bases and 0 bases respectively, with 14 bases between them. In germline, CDR1 is MGHDK, CDR2 SYGVNS. The CDR3 consists of 15 residues. CDR3 DNA: TGTGCCAGCGGGAGGCGCGGAGACTCTGGAAACACCATATATTTT. It specifies CASGRRGDSGNTIYF.

This clone was picked up one time. J is TRBJ2-2 and V is TRBV15, with 12 bases identical to TRBD2. The germline gives CDR1 LNHNV, CDR2 YYDKDF (reference sequence). With V trimmed by 1 base and J by 6 bases, 9 bases remained unmatched. The CDR3 runs 18 residues. CDR3 region: CATSRGFLTSGSAGELFF. The CDR3, as DNA: TGTGCCACCAGCAGAGGGTTTTTGACTAGCGGGAGCGCCGGGGAGCTGTTTTTT.

This sequence joins TRBV19 and TRBJ1-2; D gene ambiguous. Germline CDR1 LNHDA, CDR2 SQIVND (reference sequence). Trimming left V 3 bases short and J 1 base short, with 12 bases between. The CDR3 runs 15 residues. CDR3 DNA sequence: TGTGCCAGTAGTATCCGTGGTGCAGGTAACTATGGCTACACCTTC. This sequence encodes CASSIRGAGNYGYTF.

The V and J genes are TRBV13 and TRBJ1-5; unclear D gene. CDR3 size: 14 residues. Germline-derived CDR1 and CDR2 are PRHDT and FYEKMQ (reference sequence). V shed 0 bases and J shed 4 bases, with 7 bases lying between them. CDR3: CASSLGSVNQPQHF. In DNA form, the CDR3 reads TGTGCCAGCAGCTTAGGATCGGTAAATCAGCCCCAGCATTTT.